This T cell receptor beta chain was identified in a study of shared clonotypes between healthy human individuals. Produced via immunoSEQ multiplex PCR; TCRdb's table is partial and in-frame only. The sample shows some 530,000 clones, over 70% of them seen only once. The germline V gene has CDR1 ENHRY and CDR2 SYGVKD. V dropped 7 bases and J dropped 8; count of bases not matched to a gene: 7. The CDR3 runs to 12 residues. The rearrangement uses TRBV10-3 and TRBJ1-2; 7 bases match TRBD1. The receptor was isolated from a woman aged 40 to 50 in good health. Some clones in this sample may be carry-over from other donors' samples. The sequenced material came from PBMCs. DNA for the CDR3: TGTGCCATCACGGGAGGGGGCAGGGGCTACACCTTC. Its protein product is CAITGGGRGYTF.